This T cell receptor (beta chain) derives from a study of neurological immune-mediated disorders (dated by TCRdb to about 2019). For context, the study as a whole: The study compared peripheral blood TCR-beta repertoires of HTLV-I-associated myelopathy (HAM/TSP) patients, multiple sclerosis patients and healthy controls using UMI-based sequencing. Alongside PBMC samples, the set of 106 TCR-beta libraries contained longitudinal samples, technical triplicates, and paired CD4+ and CD8+ T-cell subsets that had been sorted. The cohort included approximately 70 subjects: approximately 15 with HAM/TSP, some 34 with multiple sclerosis, and around 20 healthy controls.

The healthy controls were volunteers from a blood bank in Maryland, USA. For unsorted PBMC libraries, 2 million PBMCs were used after storage in RNAlater at -80 degrees C until RNA extraction. Peripheral blood underwent Ficoll-Hypaque density gradient centrifugation to isolate PBMCs, which were then cryopreserved in liquid nitrogen. Broad study findings and their caveats: Expanded clones from different subjects shared no identical CDR3 amino acid sequences, which suggests that TCR-beta repertoires were private in all groups. TCR clonal expansion was highest in HAM/TSP patients and lowest in MS patients, with MS patients falling below even healthy controls.

This clonotype is medium-sized (0.01 to 0.1%). Its binding antigen is unknown. Base quality data are lacking; no much larger clone is found one base away. cDNA was synthesized by template-switch 5'RACE using a primer with a 10-nucleotide random unique molecular identifier that tagged each TCR transcript. Over 180 million TCR-beta sequences, covering 15-18 subjects, were produced in each sequencing run. The RNeasy kit was used for extraction of total RNA. The KAPA Real-time Library Amplification kit was used to amplify TCR-beta VDJ regions with primers targeting the TCR constant region and the 5'RACE anchor. Sample indexes and Illumina adaptors were added in a first PCR, after which library yield was increased in a second PCR. The roughly 650 bp TCR product was size-selected on a 2% E-gel SizeSelection system after Ampure bead purification. Before pooling, library quality was checked on a Bioanalyzer, concentration was measured with Qubit, and libraries were quantified with the Kapa Library Quantification kit. An Illumina HiSeq 2500 sequenced the libraries paired-end 2 x 150 bp. To increase sequence diversity, about 25-31% phiX was spiked into each library pool. The original pipeline was this. The quality-filtered reads were processed with the UMI-based MiGEC pipeline, whose error correction step removed more than 85% of the raw TCR sequences. IMGT germline references were used for alignment of VDJ genes, and clonotypes were defined by a unique CDR3 amino acid sequence together with V-J genes. Clonal expansion, Shannon diversity and CDR3 relatedness were evaluated with VDJtools (CalcPairwiseDistances, ClusterSamples), while phylogenetic trees were built in CLCbio workbench. Using coefficient-of-variation modelling across technical triplicates, the study counted a clone as expanded if it had at least 8 unique UMIs. TCRdb cleaned the public reads at Q25 with fastp, built clones with MiXCR and kept in-frame beta chains. Duplicate CDR3 protein sequences are folded into a single record with the most common DNA and genes. It is TCRdb's table, rather than the study itself, that gives the V and J calls and clone size. Across this sample there are 20,000 to 30,000 distinct CDR3 sequences, with about 6.3% seen only once. The leading ten clones occupy around 5% of the sample.

The receptor comes from a woman between 35 and 50 years old in good health. The sample consisted of PBMCs.

The nucleotide sequence reads as follows: TGTGCCAGCAGTCTACGGACAGGGGGCTCGAGCACTGAAGCTTTCTTT. The resulting protein is CASSLRTGGSSTEAFF. Recombination connected TRBV6-6 to TRBJ1-1, and TRBD1 aligns with 11 junction nucleotides. Here V drops 5 bases and J drops 4 bases, and the junction holds 9 bases not matched to any gene. The CDR3 runs 16 amino acids, cysteine and phenylalanine included. This entry keeps only the CDR3 DNA: 48 bases, framed from base 1. CDR1 is given as MNHNY and CDR2 as SVGAGI, both from the germline V gene (reference sequence).